The rows below give T cell receptor beta chains drawn from one sample of a study of cytomegalovirus exposure and HLA in healthy donors. Here immunoSEQ multiplex PCR was the method, and the copy in TCRdb shows in-frame clones only, minus some. Of about 180,000 clones in the sample, 77% are singletons; the top ten hold roughly 1.5%. The sequenced sample was PBMCs. These receptors all stem from a man between 18 and 29 years old in good health and CMV-seronegative. Both conserved end residues are part of each CDR3. D genes are given only for firm matches. Not all rows give a size; the values are once, few, many and, for expanded clones, a class.

clone size	V gene	J gene	D gene	CDR3 protein	CDR3 DNA
-	TRBV13	TRBJ2-1	-	CASSLSGSGGHEQFF	TGTGCCAGCAGCTTATCCGGGTCAGGGGGGCATGAGCAGTTCTTC
-	TRBV6-7	TRBJ1-5	-	CAAWSRDISNQPQHF	TGTGCCGCGTGGTCACGAGACATTAGCAATCAGCCCCAGCATTTT
-	TRBV29-1	TRBJ2-7	TRBD2	CSVLTGGRFEQYF	TGCAGCGTCCTGACGGGGGGGCGTTTCGAGCAGTACTTC
once	TRBV10-3	TRBJ2-3	-	CAISESDSSDTQYF	TGTGCCATCAGTGAGTCGGACTCCTCAGATACGCAGTATTTT
-	TRBV5-1	TRBJ2-7	-	CASSFSHTSTYEQYF	TGCGCCAGCAGCTTCTCTCACACCTCCACCTACGAGCAGTACTTC
-	TRBV15	TRBJ1-3	-	CATSRDFAVGNTIYF	TGTGCCACCAGCAGAGATTTCGCCGTCGGGAACACCATATATTTT
-	TRBV27	TRBJ2-3	-	CASSQVLRARGTDTQYF	TGTGCCAGCAGCCAGGTTCTCAGGGCTAGGGGCACAGATACGCAGTATTTT
-	TRBV28	TRBJ1-4	TRBD1	CASRSRDRGLTNEKLFF	TGTGCCAGCAGGTCCCGAGACAGGGGCCTCACTAATGAAAAACTGTTTTTT
-	TRBV5-6	TRBJ1-5	TRBD1	CASSLTGGNQPQHF	TGTGCCAGCAGCTTGACAGGGGGTAATCAGCCCCAGCATTTT
few	TRBV30	TRBJ2-2	-	CAWSTQGTGELFF	TGTGCCTGGAGTACCCAGGGGACCGGGGAGCTGTTTTTT
-	TRBV5-1	TRBJ1-2	TRBD1	CASSLDRGLEEGYTF	TGCGCCAGCAGCTTGGACAGGGGGTTAGAAGAAGGCTACACCTTC
-	TRBV19	TRBJ1-1	-	CASSGRGGEDTEAFF	TGTGCCAGTAGTGGCCGCGGGGGCGAGGACACTGAAGCTTTCTTT
-	TRBV19	TRBJ1-4	-	CASSTSTQGWEKLFF	TGTGCCAGTAGTACGTCGACACAGGGATGGGAAAAACTGTTTTTT
-	TRBV6-5	TRBJ1-2	-	CASSRYPGNYGYTF	TGTGCCAGCAGCCGATATCCGGGAAACTATGGCTACACCTTC
few	TRBV5-1	TRBJ1-5	-	CASSLEKINQPQHF	TGCGCCAGCAGCTTAGAGAAGATCAATCAGCCCCAGCATTTT
-	TRBV19	TRBJ2-7	-	CASSIPGGVYEQYF	TGTGCCAGTAGTATCCCCGGAGGGGTCTACGAGCAGTACTTC
-	TRBV11-3	TRBJ2-6	-	CASSLQGQGIAGANVLTF	TGTGCCAGCAGCTTACAGGGGCAGGGGATAGCTGGGGCCAACGTCCTGACTTTC
-	TRBV7-9	TRBJ2-7	-	CASSLEGPPYEQYF	TGTGCCAGCAGCCTAGAGGGGCCTCCCTACGAGCAGTACTTC
-	TRBV29-1	TRBJ1-1	-	CSAGTSGAEAFF	TGCAGCGCAGGTACCTCAGGGGCGGAAGCTTTCTTT
few	TRBV15	TRBJ2-2	-	CATRKQGETGELFF	TGTGCCACCAGGAAACAGGGTGAAACCGGGGAGCTGTTTTTT
-	TRBV4-2	TRBJ2-3	TRBD2	CASSQGTSGSGTDTQYF	TGTGCCAGCAGCCAAGGGACTAGCGGGAGTGGCACAGATACGCAGTATTTT
-	TRBV7-9	TRBJ1-1	-	CASSFPGNTEAFF	TGTGCCAGCAGCTTCCCGGGAAACACTGAAGCTTTCTTT
-	TRBV6-5	TRBJ1-5	TRBD1	CASRRTGGNQPQHF	TGTGCCAGCAGACGGACAGGCGGCAATCAGCCCCAGCATTTT
once	TRBV27	TRBJ1-1	-	CASSLGSGVSEAFF	TGTGCCAGCAGTTTGGGGAGTGGCGTCTCTGAAGCTTTCTTT
-	TRBV27	TRBJ1-5	TRBD1	CASGTGNSQPQHF	TGTGCCAGCGGGACAGGGAACAGCCAGCCCCAGCATTTT
-	TRBV6-5	TRBJ1-2	TRBD1	CASSDATGIYGYTF	TGTGCCAGCAGCGACGCGACAGGGATCTATGGCTACACCTTC
few	TRBV5-5	TRBJ2-3	TRBD2	CASPLLAGPTSTDTQYF	TGTGCCAGCCCGCTACTAGCGGGGCCTACTAGCACAGATACGCAGTATTTT
few	TRBV4-3	TRBJ1-4	TRBD1	CASSPGQGAWKLFF	TGCGCCAGCAGCCCAGGACAGGGGGCTTGGAAACTGTTTTTT
-	TRBV14	TRBJ2-5	-	CASSDPTGTLQETQYF	TGTGCCAGCAGCGATCCGACCGGGACATTACAAGAGACCCAGTACTTC
-	TRBV19	TRBJ1-5	-	CASRDRDYSNQPQHF	TGTGCCAGTAGGGACAGAGATTATAGCAATCAGCCCCAGCATTTT
-	TRBV10-3	TRBJ2-3	TRBD2	CAISEASGGTQYF	TGTGCCATCAGTGAGGCTAGCGGGGGGACGCAGTATTTT